These 32 T cell receptor beta chains were all obtained from the same sample, sequenced in a study of shared clonotypes between healthy human individuals. TCRdb keeps only in-frame clones here, not all; method: immunoSEQ multiplex PCR. The repertoire includes a few million clones, more than 80% of them detected once, and around 0.14% sits in the top ten. Source material: naive CD4+ T cells sorted from blood. Documented subset: CD45RA+ positively selected. The receptors here all came from a man younger than 35 in good health.

The chain joins TRBV20-1 to TRBJ2-7, with D unresolved. Germline V gene lookup returns CDR1 DFQATT and CDR2 SNEGSKA (reference sequence). The CDR3 has 11 amino acids. V dropped 3 bases and J dropped 1 base, with 4 bases sitting between them. The CDR3 nucleotides are TGCAGTGCTAGTATTTCCTACGAGCAGTACTTC. Translation: CSASISYEQYF.

This CDR3 is CASSLGPGGVTGELFF. Here the CDR3 DNA reads TGTGCCAGCAGCTTAGGACCAGGAGGTGTGACCGGGGAGCTGTTTTTT. V is TRBV7-2 and J is TRBJ2-2, with D maybe TRBD2 (5 bases). Germline CDR1 and CDR2: SGHTA and FQGNSA. V was cut by 1 base and J by 5 bases, with 14 bases left in between. The length of the CDR3 is 16 residues.

This clone was found once. Other DNA sequences from this sample encode an identical CDR3 as well. This rearrangement joins TRBV27 to TRBJ2-7, with a weak D call TRBD1 (6 bases). This CDR3 spans 14 amino acids. V lost 8 bases to trimming and J lost 0 bases, with 14 bases between them. The germline V gene encodes CDR1 MNHEY and CDR2 SMNVEV (reference sequence). DNA for the CDR3: TGTGCCAGCTCCCTCAAGGACAGCTCCTACGAGCAGTACTTC. As protein: CASSLKDSSYEQYF.

This chain joins TRBV7-9 and TRBJ2-7; TRBD2 agrees at 8 bases. Germline lookup yields CDR1 SEHNR and CDR2 FQNEAQ (reference sequence). The CDR3 is 14 amino acids. With 5 bases clipped from V and 6 bases from J, the junction kept 9 bases outside the gene matches. The CDR3 here is CASSNRGGQGEQYF. CDR3 bases: TGTGCCAGCAGCAACCGGGGGGGCCAGGGCGAGCAGTACTTC. Based on the CDR3 plus reference TRBV7-9 and TRBJ2-7, the full variable domain is DTGVSQNPRHKITKRGQNVTFRCDPISEHNRLYWYRQTLGQGPEFLTYFQNEAQLEKSRLLSDRFSAERPKGSFSTLEIQRTEQGDSAMYLCASSNRGGQGEQYFGPGTRLTVT.

This clone was detected only once. The rearrangement uses TRBV6-5 and TRBJ2-7, with TRBD1 matching over 7 bases. This CDR3 contains 16 residues. V shed 0 bases and J 2 bases; nucleotides not matched to a gene: 7. Germline assignment: CDR1 MNHEY and CDR2 SVGAGI. The CDR3 nucleotides are TGTGCCAGCAGTTACTCGGGGAACAGGGGAACCTACGAGCAGTACTTC. Translated, it gives CASSYSGNRGTYEQYF.

This rearrangement joins TRBV6-1 to TRBJ1-5; 7 bases are a match to TRBD1. J was trimmed by 6 bases and V by 7 bases; bases with no gene match: 6. This CDR3 has 13 amino acids. Looked up from germline, CDR1 is MNHNS and CDR2 is SASEGT. The CDR3 loop reads CASNEGATQPQHF. Written as DNA, the CDR3 is TGTGCCAGCAACGAGGGGGCGACTCAGCCCCAGCATTTT.

The chain is built from TRBV11-2 and TRBJ1-1, with D hard to call. From germline, CDR1 is SGHAT and CDR2 FQNNGV. The CDR3 is 12 amino acids. With 3 bases removed from V and 10 bases from J, the gap between germline ends came to 12 bases. The CDR3, as DNA: TGTGCCAGCAGCTTGGGCCCCGAAGGAGCTTTCTTT. Translation: CASSLGPEGAFF.

The genes are TRBV5-1 and TRBJ2-7; 9 nucleotides line up with TRBD1. Losses at the gene ends were 3 bases for V and 1 base for J; bases not matched to a gene: 5. In germline, CDR1 is SGHRS, CDR2 YFSETQ. This CDR3 region has 15 residues. This chain's CDR3 is CASSSQTGGSYEQYF. CDR3 coding DNA: TGCGCCAGCAGCTCCCAGACAGGGGGATCCTACGAGCAGTACTTC. The whole variable domain, remainder taken from reference TRBV5-1 and TRBJ2-7, is KAGVTQTPRYLIKTRGQQVTLSCSPISGHRSVSWYQQTPGQGLQFLFEYFSETQRNKGNFPGRFSGRQFSNSRSEMNVSTLELGDSALYLCASSSQTGGSYEQYFGPGTRLTVT.

This clone was counted only a few times. The chain joins TRBV5-6 to TRBJ1-1; tentatively, D is TRBD1 (6 bases). Deletions cut 6 bases from V and 0 bases from J, with 12 bases between. This CDR3 has 14 amino acids. Germline V CDR1 and CDR2: SGHDT, YYEEEE. CDR3 sequence reads: CASKGQLLNTEAFF. The CDR3, as DNA: TGTGCCAGCAAGGGACAACTTTTGAACACTGAAGCTTTCTTT.

The chain joins TRBV19 to TRBJ1-2; D gene ambiguous. Trimming shortened V by 5 bases and J by 2 bases, and 9 bases separated the two germline ends. The CDR3 spans 13 residues. Germline V gene data show CDR1 as LNHDA and CDR2 as SQIVND (reference sequence). The CDR3 sequence is CASSRIENYGYTF. CDR3 bases: TGTGCCAGTAGTCGGATCGAAAACTATGGCTACACCTTC. The variable domain in full, completed from reference TRBV19 and TRBJ1-2, reads DGGITQSPKYLFRKEGQNVTLSCEQNLNHDAMYWYRQDPGQGLRLIYYSQIVNDFQKGDIAEGYSVSREKKESFPLTVTSAQKNPTAFYLCASSRIENYGYTFGSGTRLTVV.

The chain employs TRBV5-4 and TRBJ2-5, with D perhaps matching TRBD1 (5 bases). Germline V CDR1 and CDR2: SGHNT, YYREEE (reference sequence). The CDR3 length is 15 residues. V was trimmed by 0 bases and J by 5 bases, leaving 14 bases between them. The CDR3 here is CASSLGQGRSETQYF. CDR3 DNA: TGTGCCAGCAGCTTGGGTCAGGGAAGATCGGAGACCCAGTACTTC.

This clone was seen only a few times. The chain joins TRBV18 to TRBJ1-6; 10 bases agree with TRBD1. The trim removed 2 bases at V and 13 bases at J, leaving 5 bases unmatched. Germline-derived CDR1 and CDR2 are KGHSH and LQKENI. The CDR3 loop spans 14 amino acids. This chain's CDR3 is CASSPRQGARPLHF. In nucleotides, the CDR3 is TGTGCCAGCTCACCAAGACAGGGGGCGCGTCCCCTCCACTTT.

The chain uses TRBV28 and TRBJ2-2, with D perhaps TRBD2 (6 bases). The length of the CDR3 is 12 residues. V gave up 5 bases and J gave up 7 bases, with 8 bases separating them. Germline V gene sequence: CDR1 MDHEN, CDR2 SYDVKM. DNA for the CDR3: TGTGCCAGCAGTCGGGGGATCGGGGAGCTGTTTTTT. It specifies CASSRGIGELFF.

The genes are TRBV11-2 and TRBJ2-7; 9 nucleotides align to TRBD1. Per the germline V gene, CDR1 is SGHAT and CDR2 is FQNNGV. J gave up 6 bases and V 4 bases, and 10 bases lay outside the gene matches. CDR3 size: 15 residues. The CDR3 sequence: CASSSHRGREAEQYF. Written as DNA, the CDR3 is TGTGCCAGCAGCTCACACAGGGGGCGCGAAGCCGAGCAGTACTTC.

The chain links TRBV28 to TRBJ1-2; 7 nucleotides line up with TRBD1. The CDR3 has 14 residues. Germline V gene sequence: CDR1 MDHEN, CDR2 SYDVKM. Unmatched junction bases numbered 8, after V lost 6 bases and J lost 4 bases. In DNA form, the CDR3 reads TGTGCCAGCAGCCTAGGACAGGCCCTCTATGGCTACACCTTC. It codes for CASSLGQALYGYTF.

This clone was seen a single time. The chain recombines TRBV7-3 with TRBJ2-3; 9 bases match TRBD2. The CDR3 loop spans 14 amino acids. Germline loops: CDR1 SGHTA, CDR2 FQGTGA. V was clipped by 3 bases and J by 5 bases; unmatched bases: 3. CDR3 coding DNA: TGTGCCAGCAGCTTCGCGGGAGGGTTAGATACGCAGTATTTT. This encodes CASSFAGGLDTQYF. The full variable domain, rest sourced from reference TRBV7-3 and TRBJ2-3, is GAGVSQTPSNKVTEKGKYVELRCDPISGHTALYWYRQSLGQGPEFLIYFQGTGAADDSGLPNDRFFAVRPEGSVSTLKIQRTERGDSAVYLCASSFAGGLDTQYFGPGTRLTVL.

This chain connects TRBV25-1 to TRBJ2-3; 9 bases line up with TRBD2. Looked up from germline, CDR1 is MGHDK and CDR2 is SYGVNS. Trimming cost V 0 bases and J 4 bases; bases outside gene matches: 5. This CDR3 is built from 16 residues. CDR3 sequence reads: CASSEYGRGGPDTQYF. The CDR3 DNA is TGTGCCAGCAGTGAATACGGGCGGGGGGGCCCAGATACGCAGTATTTT.

The chain has TRBV18 and TRBJ1-5; TRBD1 aligns across 10 bases. In germline, CDR1 is KGHSH, CDR2 LQKENI. V gave up 3 bases and J gave up 2 bases; unmatched junction bases: 10. There are 18 residues in the CDR3. The CDR3 coding sequence is TGTGCCAGCTCACCTACGACAGGGGGCCACATTCGCAATCAGCCCCAGCATTTT. Its translation is CASSPTTGGHIRNQPQHF.

V and J are TRBV7-2 and TRBJ2-5; D is perhaps TRBD1 or TRBD2 (5 bases each). In germline, CDR1 is SGHTA, CDR2 FQGNSA. V was pared by 4 bases and J by 5 bases, with 17 bases between. The length of the CDR3 is 15 residues. CDR3 bases: TGTGCCAGCAGCTACGTAATTGGGGGTGGGGAGACCCAGTACTTC. It is translated as CASSYVIGGGETQYF.

This clone has a single count. The chain couples TRBV14 to TRBJ2-1; D may be TRBD1 (6 bases). The germline V and J ends were trimmed by 0 bases and 7 bases, with 13 bases remaining between them. Germline-derived CDR1 and CDR2 are SGHDN and FVKESK. There are 15 residues in the CDR3. CDR3 residues: CASSQEGRGGNEQFF. The CDR3 nucleotides read TGTGCCAGCAGCCAAGAAGGCAGGGGTGGGAATGAGCAGTTCTTC.

This rearrangement joins TRBV10-3 to TRBJ2-7; 8 nucleotides match TRBD1. CDR3 length: 14 amino acids. Germline CDR1 ENHRY, CDR2 SYGVKD. The V and J ends lost 10 bases and 2 bases, in that order; junction bases with no gene match: 10. For the CDR3, the DNA is TGTGCCACTAGAACCGGGACAGGAACCTACGAGCAGTACTTC. Protein product: CATRTGTGTYEQYF.

The rearrangement links TRBV7-9 to TRBJ2-3; TRBD2 agrees at 10 bases. Germline assignment: CDR1 SEHNR and CDR2 FQNEAQ (reference sequence). This CDR3 spans 17 amino acids. V lost 5 bases and J lost 2; bases outside the gene matches: 10. The CDR3 DNA reads as TGTGCCAGCAGCCCAGTAAGCGGGAGGGAGGACACAGATACGCAGTATTTT. It yields the protein CASSPVSGREDTDTQYF.

This clone was detected only a few times. This chain joins TRBV11-3 and TRBJ1-5; perhaps TRBD1 as D (5 bases). Trimming took 1 base from V and 0 from J, leaving 22 bases between them. The CDR3 is 20 residues long. CDR1 is SGHNT, CDR2 YENEEA, per germline. Here the CDR3 reads CASSLVPGRNPVYSNQPQHF. CDR3 coding DNA: TGTGCCAGCAGCTTAGTCCCAGGGAGGAATCCTGTCTATAGCAATCAGCCCCAGCATTTT.

The rearrangement links TRBV12-5 to TRBJ2-7, with 11 bases fitting TRBD2. CDR3 length: 17 residues. V lost 0 bases, J lost 4 bases, and 8 bases stayed unmatched. Germline-derived CDR1 and CDR2 are LGHNT and FRNRAP. This chain's CDR3 is CASGLVIAGGPGYEQYF. In DNA, the CDR3 is TGTGCTAGTGGTTTGGTGATAGCGGGAGGGCCTGGGTACGAGCAGTACTTC.

This chain links TRBV21-1 with TRBJ1-4. TRBV21-1 is labeled a pseudogene. CDR3 length: 14 amino acids. The CDR3 nucleotides read TGTGCCAGCAGCTCCGGGCCTGGTAATGAAAAACTGTTTTTT. Amino acids: CASSSGPGNEKLFF.

As to this clone: Additional DNA sequences in this sample encode the identical CDR3. The chain links TRBV5-1 to TRBJ2-7; 8 nucleotides agree with TRBD2. V shed 3 bases and J 3 bases; nucleotides not matched to a gene: 2. The V gene's germline CDR1 is SGHRS and CDR2 YFSETQ. This CDR3 spans 13 amino acids. The CDR3 nucleotides are TGCGCCAGCAGCTCAAGCGGGAGCTACGAGCAGTACTTC. Translating gives CASSSSGSYEQYF.

The chain is built from TRBV21-1 and TRBJ1-2. TRBV21-1 represents a pseudogene. This CDR3 region has 20 residues. The CDR3 here is CASSVQSYRGLGPTNYGYTF. Written as DNA, the CDR3 is TGTGCCAGCAGCGTTCAATCCTATCGAGGTCTAGGGCCAACTAACTATGGCTACACCTTC.

The chain combines TRBV14 with TRBJ2-2; a weak D match, TRBD1 (6 bases). Trimming took off 0 bases at V and 3 bases at J, with 11 bases between the two ends. The length of the CDR3 is 16 residues. Germline lookup yields CDR1 SGHDN and CDR2 FVKESK. The CDR3 DNA follows: TGTGCCAGCAGCCAAGATCCCCGACAGGACACCGGGGAGCTGTTTTTT. Its protein is CASSQDPRQDTGELFF.

CDR3 protein: CSVVEGGGYTF. CDR3 nucleotide sequence: TGCAGCGTTGTGGAGGGGGGTGGCTACACCTTC. The rearrangement uses TRBV29-1 and TRBJ1-2; D is perhaps TRBD1 (6 bases). This CDR3 has 11 amino acids. Germline CDR1 SQVTM, CDR2 ANQGSEA. The V gene lost 4 bases and the J gene lost 7 bases, with 10 bases spanning the gap.

The chain couples TRBV10-3 to TRBJ2-5, with 11 bases that match TRBD2. CDR1 is ENHRY, CDR2 SYGVKD, per germline. The V gene end was trimmed by 6 bases and the J gene end by 5 bases; junction bases not matched to a gene: 2. This CDR3 is 13 amino acids long. CDR3 bases: TGTGCCATCAGCTGGACTAGCGGGGAGACCCAGTACTTC. Translating it yields CAISWTSGETQYF.

The chain recombines TRBV9 with TRBJ2-3; D possibly corresponds to TRBD1 (5 bases). V was shortened by 0 bases and J by 4 bases, with 12 bases between the two germline ends. The CDR3 runs 15 residues. CDR1 and CDR2 (germline): SGDLS, YYNGEE. Here the CDR3 reads CASSVEGRVADTQYF. The CDR3 DNA follows: TGTGCCAGCAGCGTAGAGGGCAGGGTGGCAGATACGCAGTATTTT.

CDR3 residues: CASSGTANQPQHF. The CDR3 DNA reads as TGTGCCAGTAGTGGGACAGCTAATCAGCCCCAGCATTTT. The chain carries TRBV19 and TRBJ1-5; 7 bases match TRBD1. CDR1 is LNHDA, CDR2 SQIVND, per germline (reference sequence). The CDR3 is 13 amino acids. The V and J ends lost 5 bases and 4 bases, in that order; junction bases with no gene match: 2.